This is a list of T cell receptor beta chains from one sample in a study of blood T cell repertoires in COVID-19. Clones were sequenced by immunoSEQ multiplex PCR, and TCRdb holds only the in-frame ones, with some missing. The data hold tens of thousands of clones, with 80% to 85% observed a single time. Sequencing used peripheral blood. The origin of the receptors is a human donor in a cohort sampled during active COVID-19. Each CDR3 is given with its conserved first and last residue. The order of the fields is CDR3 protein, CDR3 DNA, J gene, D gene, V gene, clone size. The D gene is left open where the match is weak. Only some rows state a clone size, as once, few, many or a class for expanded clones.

CDR3aa: CAISDSTLRGVYGYTF; CDR3nt: TGTGCCATCAGTGACTCGACCCTTCGGGGGGTATATGGCTACACCTTC; j_gene: TRBJ1-2; d_gene: .; v_gene: TRBV10-3; abundance: .
CDR3aa: CASSSHTGDSYNEQFF; CDR3nt: TGTGCCAGCAGCTCCCACACAGGGGACTCCTACAATGAGCAGTTCTTC; j_gene: TRBJ2-1; d_gene: TRBD1; v_gene: TRBV5-4; abundance: .
CDR3aa: CASSLSANEKLFF; CDR3nt: TGTGCCAGCAGCTTATCCGCGAATGAAAAACTGTTTTTT; j_gene: TRBJ1-4; d_gene: .; v_gene: TRBV5-4; abundance: .
CDR3aa: CASSQDQISGVTDTQYF; CDR3nt: TGCGCCAGCAGCCAAGATCAGATTAGCGGGGTCACAGATACGCAGTATTTT; j_gene: TRBJ2-3; d_gene: TRBD2; v_gene: TRBV4-1; abundance: few
CDR3aa: CASSRLVNNEQFF; CDR3nt: TGTGCCAGTAGCCGACTGGTAAACAATGAGCAGTTCTTC; j_gene: TRBJ2-1; d_gene: .; v_gene: TRBV19; abundance: .
CDR3aa: CASRAGQANYGYTF; CDR3nt: TGTGCCAGCAGGGCAGGCCAGGCTAACTATGGCTACACCTTC; j_gene: TRBJ1-2; d_gene: .; v_gene: TRBV2; abundance: .
CDR3aa: CASSLDPGTGVGGYTF; CDR3nt: TGTGCCAGCAGCTTGGACCCCGGGACAGGGGTAGGGGGCTACACCTTC; j_gene: TRBJ1-2; d_gene: TRBD1; v_gene: TRBV5-5; abundance: .
CDR3aa: CASSLYSLAYNEQFF; CDR3nt: TGTGCCAGCAGCTTGTATTCACTAGCTTACAATGAGCAGTTCTTC; j_gene: TRBJ2-1; d_gene: .; v_gene: TRBV5-6; abundance: .
CDR3aa: CSALINEKLFF; CDR3nt: TGCAGTGCTCTTATTAATGAAAAACTGTTTTTT; j_gene: TRBJ1-4; d_gene: .; v_gene: TRBV20-1; abundance: .
CDR3aa: CASSSLAGGLLETQYF; CDR3nt: TGTGCCAGCAGCTCATTAGCGGGGGGGCTATTGGAGACCCAGTACTTC; j_gene: TRBJ2-5; d_gene: TRBD2; v_gene: TRBV7-6; abundance: few
CDR3aa: CASRAGAYEQYF; CDR3nt: TGTGCCAGCAGGGCAGGGGCCTACGAGCAGTACTTC; j_gene: TRBJ2-7; d_gene: .; v_gene: TRBV2; abundance: .
CDR3aa: CASSFPTSVSDTQYF; CDR3nt: TGCGCCAGCAGCTTTCCGACTAGCGTTTCGGATACGCAGTATTTT; j_gene: TRBJ2-3; d_gene: TRBD2; v_gene: TRBV5-1; abundance: .
CDR3aa: CASRWAPNTGELFF; CDR3nt: TGTGCCAGCAGATGGGCCCCGAACACCGGGGAGCTGTTTTTT; j_gene: TRBJ2-2; d_gene: .; v_gene: TRBV28; abundance: .
CDR3aa: CASSSRVAGGLGSYNEQFF; CDR3nt: TGCGCCAGCAGCTCCCGTGTAGCGGGGGGGCTGGGCTCCTACAATGAGCAGTTCTTC; j_gene: TRBJ2-1; d_gene: TRBD2; v_gene: TRBV4-1; abundance: .
CDR3aa: CASSPSGRSNQPQHF; CDR3nt: TGTGCCAGCAGTCCGAGCGGACGGAGCAATCAGCCCCAGCATTTT; j_gene: TRBJ1-5; d_gene: .; v_gene: TRBV11-2; abundance: .
CDR3aa: CASSYAGKNSPLHF; CDR3nt: TGTGCCAGCAGTTACGCGGGGAAGAATTCACCCCTCCACTTT; j_gene: TRBJ1-6; d_gene: .; v_gene: TRBV6-6; abundance: once
CDR3aa: CASRPRQGAGETQYF; CDR3nt: TGTGCCAGCAGACCCCGACAGGGGGCGGGAGAGACCCAGTACTTC; j_gene: TRBJ2-5; d_gene: TRBD1; v_gene: TRBV6-5; abundance: .
CDR3aa: CASSTGTVTGELFF; CDR3nt: TGTGCCAGCAGTACAGGGACAGTCACCGGGGAGCTGTTTTTT; j_gene: TRBJ2-2; d_gene: TRBD1; v_gene: TRBV6-5; abundance: .
CDR3aa: CASSPDFSGNTIYF; CDR3nt: TGTGCCAGCAGCCCCGACTTCTCTGGAAACACCATATATTTT; j_gene: TRBJ1-3; d_gene: .; v_gene: TRBV5-6; abundance: .
CDR3aa: CASRTGSNEKLFF; CDR3nt: TGTGCCAGCAGAACAGGGTCTAATGAAAAACTGTTTTTT; j_gene: TRBJ1-4; d_gene: .; v_gene: TRBV7-8; abundance: .
CDR3aa: CASSRPGLARDKNIQYF; CDR3nt: TGTGCCAGCAGCAGGCCTGGACTAGCGCGGGACAAAAACATTCAGTACTTC; j_gene: TRBJ2-4; d_gene: TRBD2; v_gene: TRBV5-8; abundance: .
CDR3aa: CSVGQGAAEAFF; CDR3nt: TGCAGCGTGGGACAGGGGGCCGCTGAAGCTTTCTTT; j_gene: TRBJ1-1; d_gene: TRBD1; v_gene: TRBV29-1; abundance: .
CDR3aa: CASSLDVFYNEQFF; CDR3nt: TGTGCCAGTAGCTTAGATGTTTTCTACAATGAGCAGTTCTTC; j_gene: TRBJ2-1; d_gene: .; v_gene: TRBV19; abundance: .
CDR3aa: CASSLGGHSGNTIYF; CDR3nt: TGCGCCAGCAGCTTGGGAGGACACTCTGGAAACACCATATATTTT; j_gene: TRBJ1-3; d_gene: .; v_gene: TRBV5-1; abundance: .
CDR3aa: CSASRAGGPYEQYF; CDR3nt: TGCAGTGCTAGTCGGGCAGGGGGCCCCTACGAGCAGTACTTC; j_gene: TRBJ2-7; d_gene: TRBD1; v_gene: TRBV20-1; abundance: .
CDR3aa: CASSSSGNRNEQFF; CDR3nt: TGTGCCAGCAGCTCTTCAGGGAATCGGAATGAGCAGTTCTTC; j_gene: TRBJ2-1; d_gene: .; v_gene: TRBV11-2; abundance: .
CDR3aa: CASSLAGGNEQFF; CDR3nt: TGTGCCAGCAGCTTAGCCGGCGGAAATGAGCAGTTCTTC; j_gene: TRBJ2-1; d_gene: .; v_gene: TRBV7-7; abundance: .
CDR3aa: CAWSPPLGTGLYEQYF; CDR3nt: TGTGCCTGGAGTCCTCCCCTTGGGACAGGGTTATACGAGCAGTACTTC; j_gene: TRBJ2-7; d_gene: TRBD1; v_gene: TRBV30; abundance: .
CDR3aa: CASRQSGRGLNYEQYF; CDR3nt: TGTGCCAGCAGACAATCCGGGAGGGGCTTAAACTACGAGCAGTACTTC; j_gene: TRBJ2-7; d_gene: TRBD2; v_gene: TRBV2; abundance: few
CDR3aa: CASSLEGTNEKLFF; CDR3nt: TGTGCCAGCAGTTTGGAGGGAACTAATGAAAAACTGTTTTTT; j_gene: TRBJ1-4; d_gene: .; v_gene: TRBV28; abundance: few
CDR3aa: CASSVVRTGRNYGYTF; CDR3nt: TGTGCCAGCAGCGTAGTCAGGACAGGGCGGAACTATGGCTACACCTTC; j_gene: TRBJ1-2; d_gene: TRBD1; v_gene: TRBV9; abundance: .
CDR3aa: CAISLAGGSYEQYF; CDR3nt: TGTGCCATCAGCTTAGCGGGGGGATCCTACGAGCAGTACTTC; j_gene: TRBJ2-7; d_gene: TRBD2; v_gene: TRBV10-3; abundance: .
CDR3aa: CATSRDLGMTGGTEAFF; CDR3nt: TGTGCCACCAGCAGAGATCTTGGAATGACAGGGGGCACTGAAGCTTTCTTT; j_gene: TRBJ1-1; d_gene: TRBD1; v_gene: TRBV15; abundance: .
CDR3aa: CAIRDDRGHAYGYTF; CDR3nt: TGTGCCATCAGGGATGACAGGGGGCATGCCTATGGCTACACCTTC; j_gene: TRBJ1-2; d_gene: TRBD1; v_gene: TRBV10-3; abundance: .
CDR3aa: CAIRDRFYTQYF; CDR3nt: TGTGCCATCCGGGACAGGTTCTATACGCAGTATTTT; j_gene: TRBJ2-3; d_gene: TRBD1; v_gene: TRBV10-3; abundance: .
CDR3aa: CASRTEENTEAFF; CDR3nt: TGCGCCAGCCGGACAGAAGAGAACACTGAAGCTTTCTTT; j_gene: TRBJ1-1; d_gene: .; v_gene: TRBV5-1; abundance: .
CDR3aa: CAWSEPPVLIGNTIYF; CDR3nt: TGTGCCTGGAGTGAACCCCCCGTACTGATTGGAAACACCATATATTTT; j_gene: TRBJ1-3; d_gene: .; v_gene: TRBV30; abundance: once
CDR3aa: CASRRPEYNSPLHF; CDR3nt: TGTGCCAGCCGGCGACCGGAGTATAATTCACCCCTCCACTTT; j_gene: TRBJ1-6; d_gene: .; v_gene: TRBV19; abundance: few
CDR3aa: CASSPAAGGPQFNTGELFF; CDR3nt: TGTGCCAGCTCACCCGCAGCGGGGGGCCCACAATTCAACACCGGGGAGCTGTTTTTT; j_gene: TRBJ2-2; d_gene: TRBD2; v_gene: TRBV18; abundance: .
CDR3aa: CASSLQPGVQYF; CDR3nt: TGTGCCAGCAGCTTACAGCCAGGGGTGCAGTACTTC; j_gene: TRBJ2-7; d_gene: .; v_gene: TRBV5-6; abundance: .
CDR3aa: CASSQRNTEAFF; CDR3nt: TGTGCCAGCAGCCAACGGAACACTGAAGCTTTCTTT; j_gene: TRBJ1-1; d_gene: .; v_gene: TRBV3-1/TRBV3-2; abundance: .
CDR3aa: CASSYYLGTDTQYF; CDR3nt: TGTGCCAGCAGTTATTACCTAGGCACAGATACGCAGTATTTT; j_gene: TRBJ2-3; d_gene: .; v_gene: TRBV6-6; abundance: .
CDR3aa: CASSQGTGNSNQPQHF; CDR3nt: TGTGCCAGCAGCCAAGGCACAGGGAATAGCAATCAGCCCCAGCATTTT; j_gene: TRBJ1-5; d_gene: .; v_gene: TRBV3-1/TRBV3-2; abundance: .